These 4 T cell receptor beta chains were sequenced from one sample in a study of blood T cell repertoires in COVID-19 (dated by TCRdb to the early 2020s). The library was built by means of the immunoSEQ multiplex PCR assay. The immuneACCESS repertoire file appears here via TCRdb, limited to in-frame rearrangements. These files lack a portion of the clones; in checked studies, under half of the deficit traces to unresolved V genes, and the cause of the others is not known. The sample has some 200,000 clones on record, approximately 90% of them singletons. Roughly 0.8% of the sample comes from the top ten. Specimen: PBMCs or T cells enriched from blood (not recorded which). The receptors here all came from a young woman who had recovered from COVID-19.

The chain links TRBV28 to TRBJ1-5; D not resolved. V shed 3 bases and J shed 8 bases, with 17 bases lying between them. Germline V gives CDR1 MDHEN, CDR2 SYDVKM. CDR3 length equals 15 residues. CDR3 nucleotides: TGTGCCAGCAGTTTTCACCGAGGGAATAGGAAGCCCCAGCATTTT. This codes for CASSFHRGNRKPQHF. The full variable domain, in which reference TRBV28 and TRBJ1-5 provide the parts outside the CDR3, is DVKVTQSSRYLVKRTGEKVFLECVQDMDHENMFWYRQDPGLGLRLIYFSYDVKMKEKGDIPEGYSVSREKKERFSLILESASTNQTSMYLCASSFHRGNRKPQHFGDGTRLSIL.

This chain links TRBV2 with TRBJ1-1; 7 positions match TRBD1. The ends lost 3 bases at V and 0 bases at J; junction bases unmatched: 10. Germline CDR1 reads SNHLY; CDR2 reads FYNNEI. The CDR3 runs to 17 residues. This CDR3 reads CASSDPSTGSLNTEAFF. As DNA, the CDR3 is TGTGCCAGCAGTGATCCTTCGACAGGGAGCTTGAACACTGAAGCTTTCTTT.

The V and J genes are TRBV27 and TRBJ1-6; tentatively, D is TRBD1 (5 bases). Germline CDR1 and CDR2: MNHEY and SMNVEV (reference sequence). The CDR3 contains 14 residues. V gave up 6 bases and J gave up 5 bases, with 11 bases separating them. CDR3 sequence: CASRLGGNNSPLHF. DNA for the CDR3: TGTGCCAGCAGGCTGGGGGGTAATAATTCACCCCTCCACTTT.

This clone occurred once. The chain combines TRBV18 with TRBJ2-3, with TRBD2 matching 7 bases. The length of the CDR3 is 20 residues. In germline, CDR1 is KGHSH, CDR2 LQKENI. J gave up 3 bases and V 4 bases, and 22 bases lay outside the gene matches. In DNA, the CDR3 is TGTGCCAGCTCACATCAACGAGGGAGGGCAACCGCGGAGTTGACAGATACGCAGTATTTT. This translates into CASSHQRGRATAELTDTQYF.